This is a list of T cell receptor beta chains from one sample in a study of blood T cell repertoires in COVID-19. Only in-frame clones appear in the TCRdb table, and some are missing; sequencing was by immunoSEQ multiplex PCR. The sample lists 200,000 to 250,000 clones, 70% to 90% occurring once. Sequenced material: peripheral blood. The receptors were gathered from a woman between 70 and 85 years old with COVID-19, enrolled during active disease. Each CDR3 is given with its conserved first and last residue. A D gene is named only where the DNA matches it firmly. Not every row has a clone size; where given, it reads once, few, many or a size class.

TRBV5-4	few	16	TRBJ1-1	TRBD1	TGTGCCAGCAGCTTTCTCCGGGACAGGCTTAGCACTGAAGCTTTCTTT	CASSFLRDRLSTEAFF
TRBV9	-	14	TRBJ1-3	-	TGTGCCAGCAGCATGACAATCTCTGGAAACACCATATATTTT	CASSMTISGNTIYF
TRBV5-4	-	14	TRBJ2-5	-	TGTGCCAGCAGCCCCGATTTAGGGAGGGAGACCCAGTACTTC	CASSPDLGRETQYF
TRBV5-1	-	14	TRBJ2-1	TRBD1	TGCGCCAGCAGCTTGGTACAGGGGGCAAATGAGCAGTTCTTC	CASSLVQGANEQFF
TRBV20-1	-	13	TRBJ2-7	-	TGCAGTGCTAGTAAATCAGTATCCTACGAGCAGTACTTC	CSASKSVSYEQYF
TRBV5-6	few	13	TRBJ1-6	-	TGTGCCAGCCAGAGACAGGTTAATTCACCCCTCCACTTT	CASQRQVNSPLHF
TRBV28	-	13	TRBJ2-7	-	TGTGCCAGCCTGCAGACTCTTCCCTACGAGCAGTACTTC	CASLQTLPYEQYF
TRBV4-3	-	17	TRBJ2-5	TRBD2	TGCGCCAGCAGCCAAGATTTTGCGGGGGGGCAGAGGGAGACCCAGTACTTC	CASSQDFAGGQRETQYF
TRBV14	-	12	TRBJ2-7	-	TGTGCCAGCAGTGGGGGGTACTACGAGCAGTACTTC	CASSGGYYEQYF
TRBV3-1/TRBV3-2	-	14	TRBJ1-2	-	TGTGCCAGCAGCCTACCGGACCGGGGGGGAGGCTACACCTTC	CASSLPDRGGGYTF
TRBV5-4	-	14	TRBJ1-1	TRBD1	TGTGCCAGCAGCAGGGACAGCCAGACGGATGAAGCTTTCTTT	CASSRDSQTDEAFF
TRBV19	-	15	TRBJ1-3	-	TGTGCCAGTAGTATTGGGCCGGACTCTGGAAACACCATATATTTT	CASSIGPDSGNTIYF
TRBV19	-	15	TRBJ2-2	TRBD1	TGTGCCAGTAGAAGGGACAGGGGGAACACCGGGGAGCTGTTTTTT	CASRRDRGNTGELFF
TRBV7-3	few	15	TRBJ2-1	-	TGTGCCAGCAGCTTATATCGGGATTCCTACAATGAGCAGTTCTTC	CASSLYRDSYNEQFF
TRBV5-6	-	15	TRBJ2-7	-	TGTGCCAGCAGCTTTAGGGCACCGGCGGGAACCGAGCAGTACTTC	CASSFRAPAGTEQYF
TRBV13	once	15	TRBJ2-7	TRBD1	TGTGCCAGCAGCTCAAGGGACAGGGGGCTCGACGAGCAGTACTTC	CASSSRDRGLDEQYF
TRBV10-3	-	14	TRBJ1-2	TRBD1	TGTGCCATCAGTCCCGGGACAGGGGACTATGGCTACACCTTC	CAISPGTGDYGYTF
TRBV27	-	14	TRBJ1-2	TRBD1	TGTGCCAGCAGTACGGGACAGGGGGCCGGTGGCTACACCTTC	CASSTGQGAGGYTF
TRBV27	-	16	TRBJ1-1	TRBD1	TGTGCCAGCAGGCAAGACAGGGGGCTGTTGAACACTGAAGCTTTCTTT	CASRQDRGLLNTEAFF
TRBV5-1	-	17	TRBJ2-3	TRBD2	TGCGCCAGCAGCTACTCACCTAGCGGCCGACGCACAGATACGCAGTATTTT	CASSYSPSGRRTDTQYF
TRBV12-3/TRBV12-4	-	13	TRBJ2-7	TRBD1	TGTGCCAGCACGGGACAGGGGAACTACGAGCAGTACTTC	CASTGQGNYEQYF
TRBV3-1/TRBV3-2	-	15	TRBJ2-7	-	TGTGCCAGCAGCCAAGATTGGACTAACTCCTACGAGCAGTACTTC	CASSQDWTNSYEQYF
TRBV12-3/TRBV12-4	many	11	TRBJ2-7	-	TGTGCCAGCAGTGGAGGTAACGAGCAGTACTTC	CASSGGNEQYF
TRBV27	-	20	TRBJ2-1	TRBD2	TGTGCCAGCATTTTCAGCGGGGTACTAGCGGGGGGGAAGCCCTACAATGAGCAGTTCTTC	CASIFSGVLAGGKPYNEQFF
TRBV4-3	-	15	TRBJ1-5	-	TGCGCCAGCAGCCAAGCCCCCTCGGGCAATCAGCCCCAGCATTTT	CASSQAPSGNQPQHF
TRBV9	-	16	TRBJ2-1	TRBD1	TGTGCCAGCAGCGAGATAGGGGGCTACTCCTACAATGAGCAGTTCTTC	CASSEIGGYSYNEQFF
TRBV10-3	-	14	TRBJ1-1	-	TGTGCCATCAGTGACTCAACGAGGGGGACTGAAGCTTTCTTT	CAISDSTRGTEAFF
TRBV3-1/TRBV3-2	-	13	TRBJ2-7	-	TGTGCCAGCAGCCAGTACAGGGTCTACGAGCAGTACTTC	CASSQYRVYEQYF
TRBV6-6	once	14	TRBJ2-1	TRBD2	TGTGCCAGCTGGGGACTAAACTCCTACAATGAGCAGTTCTTC	CASWGLNSYNEQFF
TRBV18	-	15	TRBJ2-7	TRBD2	TGTGCCAGCTCACCAGATCCTAGCGGGAGCAGTTGGCAGTACTTC	CASSPDPSGSSWQYF
TRBV5-6	-	12	TRBJ1-2	-	TGTGCCAGCAGCTTTACAGAATATGGCTACACCTTC	CASSFTEYGYTF
TRBV11-3	-	14	TRBJ1-2	TRBD1	TGTGCCAGCAGCCCGATCGACAGGGGTAATGGCTACACCTTC	CASSPIDRGNGYTF
TRBV3-1/TRBV3-2	-	16	TRBJ1-4	-	TGTGCCAGCAGCCAAGCATCGGGACACTTAAGTGAAAAACTGTTTTTT	CASSQASGHLSEKLFF
TRBV24-1	-	13	TRBJ1-2	-	TGTGCCACCAGTGGAGGGTTTAACTATGGCTACACCTTC	CATSGGFNYGYTF
TRBV5-6	-	11	TRBJ1-1	-	TGTGCCAGCAGCTTGGGACAGGAAGCTTTCTTT	CASSLGQEAFF
TRBV5-1	-	15	TRBJ2-7	-	TGCGCCAGCAGCTTGGCTGGGGGGATTAGCGGAGAGCAGTACTTC	CASSLAGGISGEQYF
TRBV27	-	15	TRBJ1-1	-	TGTGCCAGCAGTTTATCTTACAGGGAAGGGACTGAAGCTTTCTTT	CASSLSYREGTEAFF
TRBV6-2/TRBV6-3	-	16	TRBJ2-3	-	TGTGCCAGCAGTTACATTGGGACAAATCCCACAGATACGCAGTATTTT	CASSYIGTNPTDTQYF
TRBV5-4	-	14	TRBJ1-1	-	TGTGCCAGCAGCTTGTTCCAGATGAACACTGAAGCTTTCTTT	CASSLFQMNTEAFF
TRBV6-5	-	13	TRBJ1-2	-	TGTGCCAGCAATCTAGACAGGAACTATGGCTACACCTTC	CASNLDRNYGYTF
TRBV2	-	13	TRBJ1-1	-	TGTGCCAGCAGTGTCGTAATGAACACTGAAGCTTTCTTT	CASSVVMNTEAFF
TRBV5-8	-	16	TRBJ2-2	-	TGTGCCAGCAGCTCCGGGACTGGGGCGACCACCGGGGAGCTGTTTTTT	CASSSGTGATTGELFF
TRBV27	-	13	TRBJ1-2	TRBD1	TGTGCCAGCAGTTCGGAGACAGGGGGGAGCTACACCTTC	CASSSETGGSYTF
TRBV6-2/TRBV6-3	-	13	TRBJ1-1	-	TGTGCCAGCAGCCGGAACAGAAACACTGAAGCTTTCTTT	CASSRNRNTEAFF
TRBV6-5	-	14	TRBJ1-5	-	TGTGCCAGCAGCACTCGGGGTCCCAATCAGCCCCAGCATTTT	CASSTRGPNQPQHF
TRBV11-2	-	17	TRBJ2-5	TRBD2	TGTGCCAGCAGCCAAGGGACTAGCGGAAACCAAGGGGAGACCCAGTACTTC	CASSQGTSGNQGETQYF
TRBV19	-	14	TRBJ2-1	TRBD1	TGTGCCAGTAGTCCCGGGACAGGGTTCAATGAGCAGTTCTTC	CASSPGTGFNEQFF
TRBV27	-	13	TRBJ1-2	TRBD1	TGTGCCAGCAGGGGGACAGCTAACTATGGCTACACCTTC	CASRGTANYGYTF
TRBV27	few	13	TRBJ2-2	TRBD2	TGTGCCAGCAGTTTCGGACTAGCGGGGGAGCTGTTTTTT	CASSFGLAGELFF